The 11 T cell receptor beta chains presented below share a single source sample, sequenced in a study of shared clonotypes between healthy human individuals. TCRdb keeps only in-frame clones here, not all; method: immunoSEQ multiplex PCR. The data hold 600,000 to 750,000 clones, with roughly 72% observed a single time. Sequenced input: memory CD4+ T cells sorted from blood. Stated subset: CD45RA-negative fraction. The receptors come from a woman in her 30s in good health.

This chain uses TRBV29-1 with TRBJ1-1, with 11 bases fitting TRBD1. The germline V gene has CDR1 SQVTM and CDR2 ANQGSEA. Trimming removed 5 bases from V and 5 bases from J; junction bases left unmatched: 7. CDR3 size: 14 residues. The DNA of the CDR3 is TGCAGCGTTCTTAAGGGACAGGGGGTTACTGAAGCTTTCTTT. Its protein product is CSVLKGQGVTEAFF.

This chain connects TRBV18 to TRBJ2-6, with 9 bases identical to TRBD1. CDR3 length equals 17 residues. CDR1 and CDR2 (germline): KGHSH, LQKENI. V was clipped by 2 bases and J by 4 bases; unmatched bases: 6. In DNA form, the CDR3 reads TGTGCCAGCTCACCATTACAGGGGGCTGGGGGGGCCAACGTCCTGACTTTC. It codes for CASSPLQGAGGANVLTF.

This clone was detected a few times. The chain has TRBV10-3 and TRBJ2-2, with 8 bases matching TRBD2. The CDR3 contains 16 residues. Germline V gene data show CDR1 as ENHRY and CDR2 as SYGVKD. V trimming: 8 bases; J trimming: 4 bases; junction bases outside the gene matches: 12. The chain's CDR3 is CAIGGSSGTATGELFF. As DNA, the CDR3 is TGTGCCATCGGCGGGAGTAGCGGGACGGCCACCGGGGAGCTGTTTTTT.

This clone appeared once. The chain is built from TRBV7-9 and TRBJ2-1; TRBD2 agrees at 7 bases. The CDR3 length is 14 residues. Trimming at V came to 4 bases and at J to 7 bases, leaving 7 bases not matched to a gene. Germline assignment: CDR1 SEHNR and CDR2 FQNEAQ (reference sequence). In DNA, the CDR3 is TGTGCCAGCAGCTATGGGAGGGTAAGGAATGAGCAGTTCTTC. Residues: CASSYGRVRNEQFF.

The gene calls are TRBV5-1 and TRBJ2-2; TRBD2 might be the D (7 bases). This CDR3 is built from 16 residues. Germline lookup yields CDR1 SGHRS and CDR2 YFSETQ. Trimming stripped 4 bases from V and 7 bases from J, with 20 bases between. CDR3 protein: CASSPGGGSSFGELFF. CDR3 nucleotides: TGCGCCAGCAGCCCGGGGGGCGGGAGCTCTTTCGGGGAGCTGTTTTTT.

This sequence joins TRBV21-1 and TRBJ1-5. TRBV21-1 is reported as a pseudogene. This CDR3 has 13 amino acids. Written as DNA, the CDR3 is TGTGCCAGCAGCAAAGGGTTGCATCAGCCCCAGCATTTT. It encodes CASSKGLHQPQHF.

This clone was counted only a few times. This sequence joins TRBV5-6 and TRBJ1-5; a possible D gene is TRBD1 (5 bases). V lost 0 bases and J lost 4, with 11 bases in between. The CDR3 has 15 amino acids. Germline V gives CDR1 SGHDT, CDR2 YYEEEE. As DNA, the CDR3 is TGTGCCAGCAGCTTGGCGGGGGGGGTTAATCAGCCCCAGCATTTT. It encodes CASSLAGGVNQPQHF.

V usage is TRBV5-1 and J usage is TRBJ2-5; TRBD2 matches at 11 bases. This CDR3 comprises 16 residues. The germline V gene has CDR1 SGHRS and CDR2 YFSETQ. Trimming at V came to 4 bases and at J to 0 bases, leaving 5 bases not matched to a gene. For the CDR3, the DNA is TGCGCCAGCAGCCATCGGACTAGCGGGTACCAAGAGACCCAGTACTTC. Translated, it gives CASSHRTSGYQETQYF. Full variable domain (missing parts from reference TRBV5-1 and TRBJ2-5): KAGVTQTPRYLIKTRGQQVTLSCSPISGHRSVSWYQQTPGQGLQFLFEYFSETQRNKGNFPGRFSGRQFSNSRSEMNVSTLELGDSALYLCASSHRTSGYQETQYFGPGTRLLVL.

This clone was found once. The gene calls are TRBV10-3 and TRBJ1-5; possibly TRBD1 for D (6 bases). V lost 0 bases and J 4 bases, leaving 10 bases between the germline ends. CDR1 ENHRY and CDR2 SYGVKD come from the germline V gene. CDR3 size: 15 residues. CDR3 residues: CAISESRGRNQPQHF. Here the CDR3 DNA reads TGTGCCATCAGTGAGTCGAGGGGGAGGAATCAGCCCCAGCATTTT.

In regard to this clone: The sample has other DNA sequences that encode this CDR3 too. V and J are TRBV11-1 and TRBJ1-2; D uncertain. Germline values: CDR1 SGHAT, CDR2 FQDESV (reference sequence). This CDR3 has 15 residues. Trimming took 6 bases from V and 0 from J, leaving 14 bases between them. The CDR3 reads CASSHGAGANYGYTF. Here the CDR3 DNA reads TGTGCCAGCAGTCACGGTGCTGGGGCTAACTATGGCTACACCTTC.

The chain uses TRBV2 and TRBJ2-2; D gene uncertain. Germline V CDR1 and CDR2: SNHLY, FYNNEI. Trimming stripped 6 bases from V and 2 bases from J, with 13 bases between. The CDR3 runs 15 residues. The CDR3 reads CASRVSWLNTGELFF. The CDR3 DNA sequence: TGTGCCAGCAGAGTCTCCTGGCTTAACACCGGGGAGCTGTTTTTT.